The entry that follows covers one TCR beta chain sequence. Its matching antigen is unknown. This record comes from a study of T cell responses to AZD1222 COVID-19 vaccine. The study, taken as a whole, reports: Spike-specific TCR depth and breadth grew after two AZD1222 doses. Targets within unmutated variant regions were reportedly found for nearly half of spike-specific TCRs. Most donors were white British and more were female, and clonal diversity was possibly underestimated.

Between the trimmed V and J ends, which lost 4 bases and 11 bases, there was a span of 9 bases. Germline CDR1 and CDR2: SQVTM and ANQGSEA. The CDR3 has 10 residues. The assay was immunoSEQ multiplex PCR, and TCRdb's table has in-frame clones only and misses some. The data contain 120,000 or so clones, about nine tenths of them singletons. This TCR was sampled from an adult in good health. The chain is built from TRBV29-1 and TRBJ2-1; TRBD2 might be the D (6 bases). This specimen consisted of peripheral blood, obtained on day 0 of AZD1222 vaccination. The CDR3 DNA reads as TGCAGCGTTGGGGGGACTCAGCAGTTCTTC. Translation gives CSVGGTQQFF.